The 10 T cell receptor beta chains presented below share a single source sample, sequenced in a study of OX40 agonist ivuxolimab in advanced cancers. The protocol was immunoSEQ multiplex PCR, while the TCRdb copy is restricted to in-frame clones and leaves out a portion. The sample has around 44,000 clones; approximately 86% are singletons. Sequencing used CD4+ or CD8+ T cells sorted from blood, obtained in a trial of the OX40 agonist ivuxolimab. Receptor source: an adult with an advanced solid tumor such as melanoma, head and neck, liver or kidney cancer.

This chain connects TRBV19 to TRBJ2-1; D ambiguous. CDR1 is LNHDA and CDR2 is SQIVND in the germline V gene (reference sequence). The CDR3 length is 12 residues. The V end was cut by 1 base, the J end by 7 bases, with 5 bases between. CDR3 loop: CASSIGGNEQFF. The CDR3 DNA sequence: TGTGCCAGTAGTATAGGGGGTAATGAGCAGTTCTTC. Using reference TRBV19 and TRBJ2-1 for the parts outside the CDR3, the full variable domain is DGGITQSPKYLFRKEGQNVTLSCEQNLNHDAMYWYRQDPGQGLRLIYYSQIVNDFQKGDIAEGYSVSREKKESFPLTVTSAQKNPTAFYLCASSIGGNEQFFGPGTRLTVL.

This sequence joins TRBV28 and TRBJ2-7; no definite D call. The V end lost 3 bases, the J end lost 4 bases, and 13 bases lay between the germline ends. Germline lookup yields CDR1 MDHEN and CDR2 SYDVKM. The CDR3 contains 14 residues. The CDR3 reads CASSFVRVKYEQYF. The CDR3 nucleotides are TGTGCCAGCAGTTTTGTTAGGGTAAAGTACGAGCAGTACTTC.

As for this clone: One junction end does not reproduce the germline sequence, and a read error may be involved. V is TRBV15 and J is TRBJ1-4; 9 bases match TRBD1. The CDR3 is 18 residues long. Germline V gene data show CDR1 as LNHNV and CDR2 as YYDKDF (reference sequence). CDR3 coding DNA: TGTGCCACCAGTAGAGCTGAGCCGGGACAGGGACGGTGGGAAAAACTGTTTTTT. This codes for CATSRAEPGQGRWEKLFF.

The chain employs TRBV5-1 and TRBJ1-3; TRBD1 matches at 10 bases. CDR3 length: 19 residues. Per germline, CDR1 SGHRS and CDR2 YFSETQ. The junction had 13 bases not matched to a gene; V was cut back by 4 bases and J by 0 bases. This CDR3 reads CASSLSGTGAPFSGNTIYF. The CDR3 DNA sequence: TGCGCCAGCAGCCTGAGTGGGACAGGGGCCCCCTTCTCTGGAAACACCATATATTTT.

CDR3 loop: CASSSLTGTSTDTQYF. CDR3 in DNA: TGTGCCAGCAGTTCGTTGACAGGGACTAGCACAGATACGCAGTATTTT. This rearrangement joins TRBV28 to TRBJ2-3, with a tentative D call TRBD1 (7 bases). The V end was cut by 4 bases, the J end by 0 bases, with 14 bases between. The CDR3 is 16 amino acids. Germline V gene sequence: CDR1 MDHEN, CDR2 SYDVKM.

V usage is TRBV19 and J usage is TRBJ2-1; 8 bases align to TRBD1. Germline CDR1 is LNHDA and CDR2 is SQIVND (reference sequence). Unmatched junction bases numbered 6, after V lost 5 bases and J lost 0 bases. The CDR3 covers 16 residues. CDR3 DNA sequence: TGTGCCAGTAGTTTGCCAACAGGGGGCTCCTACAATGAGCAGTTCTTC. It is translated as CASSLPTGGSYNEQFF.

The V gene is TRBV6-1, the J gene TRBJ2-7; D is unresolved. V lost 2 bases, J lost 7 bases, and 9 bases lay in between. This CDR3 is 12 amino acids long. CDR1 and CDR2 (germline): MNHNS, SASEGT. The CDR3 here is CASSEIRAEQYF. The CDR3 DNA reads as TGTGCCAGCAGTGAAATTAGAGCTGAGCAGTACTTC.

The rearrangement joins TRBV6-5 to TRBJ2-7, with 11 bases fitting TRBD1. CDR1 and CDR2 (germline): MNHEY, SVGAGI. V shed 7 bases and J 4 bases; nucleotides not matched to a gene: 3. This CDR3 spans 13 amino acids. The CDR3 DNA follows: TGTGCCAGCACCCGGGACAGGGGGTACGAGCAGTACTTC. This translates into CASTRDRGYEQYF.

V gene TRBV7-2 combines with J gene TRBJ2-7; the D is unclear. Trimming removed 5 bases from V and 4 bases from J, with 12 bases in between. The CDR3 has 13 residues. Germline V gene data show CDR1 as SGHTA and CDR2 as FQGNSA. The CDR3 sequence: CASSPWAGYEQYF. The CDR3 nucleotides are TGTGCCAGCAGCCCGTGGGCAGGATACGAGCAGTACTTC.

The genes are TRBV7-9 and TRBJ2-7; no firm D call. CDR1 SEHNR and CDR2 FQNEAQ come from the germline V gene (reference sequence). V lost 0 bases, J lost 3 bases, and 3 bases lay in between. The CDR3 is made up of 12 amino acids. The CDR3 bases are TGTGCCAGCAGCTTAGCTATCTACGAGCAGTACTTC. It encodes CASSLAIYEQYF.